Shown below are 20 T cell receptor beta chains from a single sample sequenced in a study of blood T cell repertoires in COVID-19. Sequencing used immunoSEQ multiplex PCR; TCRdb keeps in-frame clones, though not all of them. The sample has about 220,000 clones; around 80% are singletons. Sequencing was done on a sample of peripheral blood. The source is a woman aged 65 to 85 with acute or convalescent COVID-19.

V gene TRBV7-3 combines with J gene TRBJ2-1; TRBD2 might be the D (7 bases). Germline CDR1 reads SGHTA; CDR2 reads FQGTGA. V was clipped by 4 bases and J by 5 bases, with 15 bases between them. The CDR3 contains 15 residues. The CDR3, as DNA: TGTGCCAGCAGCTCCGAGGCGGGGGCCCACAATGAGCAGTTCTTC. Residues: CASSSEAGAHNEQFF.

The chain employs TRBV21-1 and TRBJ2-5; TRBD2 is the table's D call and was not checked against the DNA. TRBV21-1 is designated a pseudogene. This CDR3 region has 13 residues. The chain's CDR3 is CASRRGDPETQYF. In DNA, the CDR3 is TGTGCCAGCAGGAGAGGAGATCCAGAGACCCAGTACTTC.

The V call is TRBV20-1, the J call TRBJ1-1, with TRBD1 matching over 8 bases. Germline V gene sequence: CDR1 DFQATT, CDR2 SNEGSKA (reference sequence). With 3 bases clipped from V and 1 base from J, the junction kept 10 bases outside the gene matches. The CDR3 consists of 16 residues. As DNA, the CDR3 is TGCAGTGCTAGTTCTCAGGGGGCGTTAAGGAACACTGAAGCTTTCTTT. Its protein product is CSASSQGALRNTEAFF.

The rearrangement uses TRBV6-5 and TRBJ2-3; no firm D call. Trimming pared 0 bases from V and 7 bases from J, leaving 14 bases between. The CDR3 is made up of 15 amino acids. Germline-derived CDR1 and CDR2 are MNHEY and SVGAGI. The CDR3 sequence is CASSYSVAPGYTQYF. The CDR3 DNA is TGTGCCAGCAGTTACTCGGTAGCCCCCGGGTATACGCAGTATTTT.

The chain combines TRBV12-3 or TRBV12-4 with TRBJ1-2, with D perhaps matching TRBD1 (6 bases). CDR3 length: 13 residues. The ends were cut back, 6 bases at V and 7 bases at J, with 15 bases in the middle. The CDR3 reads CASSRGGGGGYTF. CDR3 sequence (DNA): TGTGCCAGCAGCCGGGGGGGCGGGGGTGGCTACACCTTC.

The chain has TRBV2 and TRBJ2-5; tentatively, D is TRBD1 (6 bases). The CDR3 length is 14 residues. Trimming took 4 bases from V and 5 from J, leaving 14 bases between them. Germline V gene sequence: CDR1 SNHLY, CDR2 FYNNEI. The CDR3 region has the DNA TGTGCCAGCAGTGTAACGACAGGCGGGGAGACCCAGTACTTC. Protein product: CASSVTTGGETQYF.

The chain has TRBV5-8 and TRBJ2-3; TRBD1 is a possible D gene (5 bases). From germline, CDR1 is SGHTS and CDR2 YDEGEE. CDR3 length equals 16 residues. Trimming stripped 3 bases from V and 1 base from J, with 15 bases between. DNA of the CDR3: TGTGCCAGCAGCTCCGGCAGGGTGACGGGCACAGATACGCAGTATTTT. This sequence encodes CASSSGRVTGTDTQYF.

The genes are TRBV4-1 and TRBJ2-5, with D maybe TRBD1 (6 bases). Trimming took 0 bases from V and 2 from J, leaving 7 bases between them. Per germline, CDR1 MGHRA and CDR2 YSYEKL. There are 14 residues in the CDR3. In DNA form, the CDR3 reads TGCGCCAGCAGCCAAGAGGACAGACAAGAGACCCAGTACTTC. It translates to CASSQEDRQETQYF.

The count of this clone is one. The junction departs from the called germline gene at one end, perhaps through a read error. The CDR3 here is CASSLGNVAASGTTEELFF. Here the CDR3 DNA reads TGTGCCAGCAGCTTAGGTAATGTGGCGGCCAGCGGAACCACCGAGGAGCTGTTTTTT. The rearrangement uses TRBV7-6 and TRBJ2-2; maybe TRBD2 (5 bases). The CDR3 length is 19 residues. Germline assignment: CDR1 SGHVS and CDR2 FNYEAQ.

The V gene is TRBV6-5, the J gene TRBJ1-2; TRBD1 is a possible D gene (6 bases). The germline V and J ends were trimmed by 7 bases and 6 bases, with 18 bases remaining between them. Germline V CDR1 and CDR2: MNHEY, SVGAGI. The CDR3 sequence is 14 residues long. CDR3 protein: CASTTTRGFHGYTF. The CDR3 coding sequence is TGTGCCAGCACTACTACCAGGGGATTTCATGGCTACACCTTC.

The rearrangement uses TRBV2 and TRBJ2-3; 12 bases are a match to TRBD2. In germline, CDR1 is SNHLY, CDR2 FYNNEI. The CDR3 loop spans 16 amino acids. V was pared by 4 bases and J by 5 bases, with 7 bases of the junction left unmatched. The chain's CDR3 is CASSGLAGDSGDTQYF. The DNA of the CDR3 is TGTGCCAGCAGTGGACTAGCGGGGGACTCAGGAGATACGCAGTATTTT.

The CDR3 loop is CASSQEGSQGETQYF. CDR3 sequence (DNA): TGCGCCAGCAGCCAAGAGGGAAGCCAGGGGGAGACCCAGTACTTC. The gene calls are TRBV4-3 and TRBJ2-5; perhaps TRBD1 as D (6 bases). The germline V gene encodes CDR1 LGHNA and CDR2 YSLEER. Trimming took off 0 bases at V and 5 bases at J, with 13 bases between the two ends. This CDR3 has 15 amino acids.

The sample holds a few counts of this clone. This rearrangement joins TRBV6-1 to TRBJ1-1; D remains unclear. The V and J ends lost 6 bases and 1 base respectively, with 9 bases between them. The CDR3 has 13 amino acids. The germline V gene encodes CDR1 MNHNS and CDR2 SASEGT. The DNA of the CDR3 is TGTGCCAGCAGAGCGGCCTCGAACACTGAAGCTTTCTTT. It encodes CASRAASNTEAFF.

The gene calls are TRBV7-9 and TRBJ2-1, with 7 bases fitting TRBD1. Germline assignment: CDR1 SEHNR and CDR2 FQNEAQ (reference sequence). The length of the CDR3 is 15 residues. V lost 4 bases, J lost 0 bases, and 3 bases stayed unmatched. For the CDR3, the DNA is TGTGCCAGCAGCTCGGACAGGATCTCCTACAATGAGCAGTTCTTC. Translating it yields CASSSDRISYNEQFF.

The chain uses TRBV3-1 (or the pseudogene TRBV3-2) and TRBJ2-1; 10 bases fit TRBD1. The CDR3 totals 12 residues. Germline V gene lookup returns CDR1 LGHDT and CDR2 YNNKEL (reference sequence). Trimming removed 5 bases from V and 16 bases from J; junction bases left unmatched: 8. CDR3 sequence (DNA): TGTGCCAGCAGCTCTTCGGGGACAGGGGTATTCTTC. It translates to CASSSSGTGVFF.

The chain employs TRBV25-1 and TRBJ1-4, with 12 bases identical to TRBD1. In germline, CDR1 is MGHDK, CDR2 SYGVNS. The CDR3 spans 15 residues. The trim removed 1 base at V and 9 bases at J, leaving 3 bases unmatched. CDR3 bases: TGTGCCAGCAGTGAATCCGGGACAGGGGGCAAAAAACTGTTTTTT. Amino acid sequence: CASSESGTGGKKLFF.

The chain uses TRBV6-5 and TRBJ2-1; 7 bases match TRBD1. The CDR3 is 13 residues long. The trim removed 8 bases at V and 8 bases at J, leaving 9 bases unmatched. Germline V CDR1 and CDR2: MNHEY, SVGAGI. CDR3 bases: TGTGCCAGCGGGTTCTCGACAGGGCATGAGCAGTTCTTC. This codes for CASGFSTGHEQFF.

The V call is TRBV5-1, the J call TRBJ2-1; D is perhaps TRBD2 (6 bases). The CDR3 sequence is 13 residues long. Trimming took 3 bases from V and 7 from J, leaving 11 bases between them. The V gene's germline CDR1 is SGHRS and CDR2 YFSETQ. The CDR3: CASSSGGPNEQFF. CDR3 nucleotide sequence: TGCGCCAGCAGCTCTGGAGGGCCGAATGAGCAGTTCTTC.

The V and J genes are TRBV28 and TRBJ1-4; possible D gene TRBD1, 5 bases. V lost 2 bases and J 8 bases, leaving 15 bases between the germline ends. CDR1 and CDR2 (germline): MDHEN, SYDVKM. This CDR3 contains 15 residues. CDR3 nucleotides: TGTGCCAGCAGTTTAGGTGGGACTGGGGGGGAAAAACTGTTTTTT. Translated: CASSLGGTGGEKLFF.

The rearrangement joins TRBV3-1 (or the pseudogene TRBV3-2) to TRBJ2-5; D call uncertain. Trimming took off 3 bases at V and 5 bases at J, with 7 bases between the two ends. CDR1 is LGHDT, CDR2 YNNKEL, per germline (reference sequence). CDR3 length: 12 amino acids. Here the CDR3 reads CASSQTRETQYF. The CDR3 region has the DNA TGTGCCAGCAGCCAGACGAGGGAGACCCAGTACTTC.